This TCR beta chain was recorded in a study of T cell changes during pregnancy in multiple sclerosis. Generated by immunoSEQ multiplex PCR, the TCRdb table keeps only in-frame clones and is missing some. Of some 93,000 clones listed, about 92% are singletons. CDR1 and CDR2 from the germline V gene are MNHNS and SASEGT. The ends lost 3 bases at V and 4 bases at J; junction bases unmatched: 4. The CDR3 is made up of 16 amino acids. The clonotype was recovered from a female donor with multiple sclerosis, enrolled in a pregnancy study. The specimen was peripheral blood, collected after pregnancy. The chain combines TRBV6-1 with TRBJ1-3, with 12 bases matching TRBD1. The CDR3 region is CASSEPGTGGGNTIYF. Here the CDR3 DNA reads TGTGCCAGCAGTGAGCCCGGGACAGGGGGCGGAAACACCATATATTTT.